This TCR beta chain was retrieved from a study of T cell changes during pregnancy in multiple sclerosis. The CDR3 totals 16 residues. The germline V gene encodes CDR1 MDHEN and CDR2 SYDVKM. Trimming removed 5 bases from V and 2 bases from J, with 18 bases in between. Assay: immunoSEQ multiplex PCR; the TCRdb copy retains only in-frame clones and omits some. The table has approximately 24,000 clones, around 86% seen once. The rearrangement joins TRBV28 to TRBJ2-5, with D possibly matching TRBD2 (5 bases). Specimen: CD4+ T cells from peripheral blood mononuclear cells, collected in the second trimester of pregnancy. This TCR derives from a female donor in good health, enrolled as a control in a pregnancy study. CDR3 sequence (DNA): TGTGCCAGCAGTACCCGAGGGAGATCCCCTCAAGAGACCCAGTACTTC. It encodes CASSTRGRSPQETQYF.